Listed below are T cell receptor beta chains from one sample, sequenced in a study of T cells in Graves' hyperthyroidism and ophthalmopathy. TCRdb ran MiXCR on the multiplex PCR reads and lists one entry per CDR3 protein. Of a few hundred thousand distinct CDR3 sequences listed, around 46% are singletons. The sequenced sample consisted of peripheral blood or thyroid tissue (not recorded which). Receptors were obtained from a woman in her late teens or twenties with Graves' hyperthyroidism. Both conserved end residues are part of each CDR3. Each record gives: clone size, J gene, D gene, V gene, CDR3 DNA, CDR3 protein. The D gene is left open where the match is weak. A clone size is listed for some rows: how often the clone was seen (once, few, many), or a class if it is expanded.

>-|TRBJ2-5|-|TRBV27
TGTGCCAGCAGTTTACATATAGGGGGAACGCAGACCCAGTACTTC
CASSLHIGGTQTQYF
>few|TRBJ2-3|-|TRBV25-1
TGTGCCAGCAGAACTCCACAGGGCGGAGGGACAGATACGCAGTATTTT
CASRTPQGGGTDTQYF
>few|TRBJ2-3|-|TRBV7-7
TGTGCCAGCAGCTCGGGCGGGGCGGACACAGATACGCAGTATTTT
CASSSGGADTDTQYF
>many|TRBJ1-6|TRBD1|TRBV12-3/TRBV12-4
TGTGCCAGCAGTATGGACAGGGGGAATTCACCCCTCCACTTT
CASSMDRGNSPLHF
>many|TRBJ1-2|-|TRBV7-9
TGTGCCAGCACCTACGACAGATACTATGGCTACACCTTC
CASTYDRYYGYTF
>few|TRBJ2-7|TRBD2|TRBV2
TGTGCCAGCAGGGCTTCGGCTAGCGGGAGTGGTGATACGCAGTACTTC
CASRASASGSGDTQYF
>-|TRBJ1-1|-|TRBV5-1
TGCGCCAGCAGCCAAGGGGACGCTGAAGCTTTCTTT
CASSQGDAEAFF
>once|TRBJ2-3|TRBD2|TRBV7-2
TGTGCCAGCAGCTTCCCGATTAGCGGGAGGGTTCGGGTTACGCAGTATTTT
CASSFPISGRVRVTQYF
>many|TRBJ2-2|-|TRBV10-2
TGCGCCAGCAGGACGGGATCCACCGGGGAGCTGTTTTTT
CASRTGSTGELFF
>-|TRBJ1-1|-|TRBV5-6
TGTGCCAGCCTACACTTGGATCAGGGAGGGATGGCTTTCTTT
CASLHLDQGGMAFF
>many|TRBJ2-7|-|TRBV4-3
TGCGCCAGCAGCCAAGGGGCAGGGAGCTCCTACGAGCAGTACTTC
CASSQGAGSSYEQYF
>-|TRBJ2-1|-|TRBV2
TGTGCCAGCACCCCCTCCTCCAATGAGCAGTTCTTC
CASTPSSNEQFF
>few|TRBJ2-3|-|TRBV7-6
TGTGCCAGCAGCCAGGCGTTGGGTACAGATACGCAGTATTTT
CASSQALGTDTQYF
>few|TRBJ1-5|TRBD1|TRBV12-5
TGTGCTAGTGGTTTGGCCGTTGCCGGACAGGGTCATCAGCCCCAGCATTTT
CASGLAVAGQGHQPQHF
>-|TRBJ1-1|TRBD1|TRBV4-1
TGCGCCAACAGCCTGACAGGGACTGAAGCTTTCTTT
CANSLTGTEAFF
>once|TRBJ1-5|TRBD1|TRBV20-1
TGCAGTGCCGGAAGGGGGCGAGGCAATCAGCCCCAGCATTTT
CSAGRGRGNQPQHF
>many|TRBJ2-2|-|TRBV14
TGTGCCAGCAATACTGTCAACACCGGGGAGCTGTTTTTT
CASNTVNTGELFF
>many|TRBJ2-2|-|TRBV13
TGTGCCAGCAGAGTTAACGGGAACACCGGGGAGCTGTTTTTT
CASRVNGNTGELFF
>-|TRBJ1-1|-|TRBV6-4
TGTGCCAGCAGTGACAGGGGACACCAAGGAGCTTTCTTT
CASSDRGHQGAFF
>many|TRBJ1-2|-|TRBV12-3/TRBV12-4
TGTGCCAGCAGCCCAACCGCAAGTGGGAGAGGCTACACCTTC
CASSPTASGRGYTF
>-|TRBJ2-7|TRBD2|TRBV20-1
TGCAGTGCTTACACCGGGACTAGTATCCTCTACGAGCAGTACTTC
CSAYTGTSILYEQYF
>once|TRBJ1-4|TRBD1|TRBV25-1
TGTGCCAGCAGTGATAGTCGGACAGGGCCTGAAAAACTGTTTTTT
CASSDSRTGPEKLFF
>many|TRBJ2-7|TRBD1|TRBV4-1
TGCGCCAGCAGCCCCCGGACAGGGAACGTCGAGCAGTACTTC
CASSPRTGNVEQYF
>many|TRBJ1-2|-|TRBV14
TGTGCCAGCAGCCAAAAGGGGCAGTATGGCTACACCTTC
CASSQKGQYGYTF
>-|TRBJ2-5|-|TRBV7-3
TGCGCCAGCAGCCAAACCGCTGGCGGAACGGGAGTTCGGGAGACCCAGTACTTC
CASSQTAGGTGVRETQYF
>-|TRBJ2-7|TRBD2|TRBV15
TGTGCCACCAGCAGAGAAGCGGGAGAGCCCAACGAGCAGTACTTC
CATSREAGEPNEQYF
>-|TRBJ1-1|-|TRBV29-1
TGCAGCGCTAGACAGATGAACACTGAAGCTTTCTTT
CSARQMNTEAFF
>-|TRBJ1-2|-|TRBV20-1
TGCAGTGCAAGGACTAGTGGGCCGCGAGAGACCTATGGCTACACCTTC
CSARTSGPRETYGYTF
>-|TRBJ1-4|TRBD1|TRBV11-2
TGTGCCAGCAGCAGGACAGGGAGAACAACTAATGAAAAACTGTTTTTT
CASSRTGRTTNEKLFF
>many|TRBJ1-2|-|TRBV4-1
TGCGCCAGCAGCCAAGGAAGGACTAACTATGGCTACACCTTC
CASSQGRTNYGYTF
>many|TRBJ2-7|-|TRBV13
TGTGCCAGCAGCTTCGGGGACGGCTACGAGCAGTACTTC
CASSFGDGYEQYF
>many|TRBJ2-5|TRBD2|TRBV29-1
TGCAGCGTTGAACCGTCAGCGGGAGGACAAGAGACCCAGTACTTC
CSVEPSAGGQETQYF
>many|TRBJ2-7|-|TRBV7-8
TGTGCCAGCAGCTTTAGAAGGACAGTATCCTACGAGCAGTACTTC
CASSFRRTVSYEQYF
>many|TRBJ1-5|-|TRBV12-3/TRBV12-4
TGTGCCAGCACCCTGACAGTCAATCAGCCCCAGCATTTT
CASTLTVNQPQHF
>many|TRBJ1-2|TRBD1|TRBV25-1
TGTGCCAGCAGGGGAAGGACAGGGGAACACAGCTATGGCTACACCTTC
CASRGRTGEHSYGYTF